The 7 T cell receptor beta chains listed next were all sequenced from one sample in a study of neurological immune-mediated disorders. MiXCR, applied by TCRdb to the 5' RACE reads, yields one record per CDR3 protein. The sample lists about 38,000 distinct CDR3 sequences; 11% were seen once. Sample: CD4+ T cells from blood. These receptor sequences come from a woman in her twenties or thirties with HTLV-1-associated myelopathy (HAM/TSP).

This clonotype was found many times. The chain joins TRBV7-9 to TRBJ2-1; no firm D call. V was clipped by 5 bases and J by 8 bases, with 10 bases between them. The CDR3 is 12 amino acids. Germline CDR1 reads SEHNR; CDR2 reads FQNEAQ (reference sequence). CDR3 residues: CASSPLGYEQFF. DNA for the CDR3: TGTGCCAGCAGCCCTTTAGGGTATGAGCAGTTCTTC.

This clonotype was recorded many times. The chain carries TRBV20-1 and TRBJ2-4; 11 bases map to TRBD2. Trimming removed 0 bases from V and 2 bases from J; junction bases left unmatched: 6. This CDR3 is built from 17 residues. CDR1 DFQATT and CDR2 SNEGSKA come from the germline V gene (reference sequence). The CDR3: CSARDSSGGYSKNIQYF. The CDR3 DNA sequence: TGCAGTGCTAGAGACTCTAGCGGGGGGTATTCCAAAAACATTCAGTACTTC.

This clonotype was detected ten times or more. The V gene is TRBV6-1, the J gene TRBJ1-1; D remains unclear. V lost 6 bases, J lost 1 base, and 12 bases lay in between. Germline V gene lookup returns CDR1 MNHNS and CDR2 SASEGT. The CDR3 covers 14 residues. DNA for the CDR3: TGTGCCAGCAGCGTTAATTGGGGGAACACTGAAGCTTTCTTT. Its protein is CASSVNWGNTEAFF.

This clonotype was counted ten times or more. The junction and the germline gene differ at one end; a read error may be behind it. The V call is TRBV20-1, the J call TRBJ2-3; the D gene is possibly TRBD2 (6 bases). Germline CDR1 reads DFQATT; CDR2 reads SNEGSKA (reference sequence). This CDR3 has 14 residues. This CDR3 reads CSARDAGTTDTQYF. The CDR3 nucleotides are TGCAGTGCGAGAGACGCGGGGACCACAGATACGCAGTATTTT.

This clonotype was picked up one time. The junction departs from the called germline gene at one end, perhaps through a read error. The CDR3 region has the DNA TGTGCCAGCAGTTTCGCGGGGGCTAATCAGCCCAAGCATTTT. It is translated as CASSFAGANQPKHF. The chain is built from TRBV27 and TRBJ1-5; weak D call: TRBD1 (6 bases). CDR3 size: 14 residues. The germline V gene encodes CDR1 MNHEY and CDR2 SMNVEV (reference sequence).

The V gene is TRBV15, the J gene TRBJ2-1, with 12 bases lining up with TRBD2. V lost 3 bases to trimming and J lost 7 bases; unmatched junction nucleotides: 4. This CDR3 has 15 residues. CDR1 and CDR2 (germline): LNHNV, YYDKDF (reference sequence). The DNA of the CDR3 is TGTGCCACCAGCAGGGGACTAGCGGGTGATAATGAGCAGTTCTTC. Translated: CATSRGLAGDNEQFF.

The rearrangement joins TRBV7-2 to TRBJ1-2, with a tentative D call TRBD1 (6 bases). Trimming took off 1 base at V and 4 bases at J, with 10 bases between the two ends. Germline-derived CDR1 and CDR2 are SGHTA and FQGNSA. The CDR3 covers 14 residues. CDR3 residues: CASSLDGQFYGYTF. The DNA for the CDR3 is TGTGCCAGCAGCTTAGACGGACAGTTCTATGGCTACACCTTC.